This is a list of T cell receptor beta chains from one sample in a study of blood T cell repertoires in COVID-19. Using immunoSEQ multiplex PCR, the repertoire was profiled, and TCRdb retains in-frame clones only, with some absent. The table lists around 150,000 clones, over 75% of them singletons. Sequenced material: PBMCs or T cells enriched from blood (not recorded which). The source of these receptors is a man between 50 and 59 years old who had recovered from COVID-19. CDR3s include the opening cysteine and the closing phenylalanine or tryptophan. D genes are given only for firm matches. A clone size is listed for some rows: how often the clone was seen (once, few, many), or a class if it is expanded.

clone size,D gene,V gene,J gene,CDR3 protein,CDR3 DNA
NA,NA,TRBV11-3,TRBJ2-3,CASSSGDFPSTDTQYF,TGTGCCAGCAGCTCGGGGGACTTTCCTAGCACAGATACGCAGTATTTT
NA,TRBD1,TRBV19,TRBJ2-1,CASSKGDSSYNEQFF,TGTGCCAGTAGTAAGGGGGACAGCTCCTACAATGAGCAGTTCTTC
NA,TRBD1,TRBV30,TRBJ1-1,CAWIHRDRRLGTEAFF,TGTGCCTGGATTCACCGGGACAGGCGCCTGGGGACTGAAGCTTTCTTT
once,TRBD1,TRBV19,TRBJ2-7,CASSQTSTGSSYEQYF,TGTGCCAGTAGTCAAACTTCGACAGGGTCCTCCTACGAGCAGTACTTC
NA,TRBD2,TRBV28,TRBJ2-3,CASSLSCKMASGGLCASTDTQYF,TGTGCCAGCAGTTTATCTTGTAAGATGGCTAGCGGGGGGTTATGTGCTAGCACAGATACGCAGTATTTT
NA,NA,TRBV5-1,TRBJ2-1,CASSLDRNSYNEQFF,TGCGCCAGCAGCTTGGACAGGAACTCCTACAATGAGCAGTTCTTC
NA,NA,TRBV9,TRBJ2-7,CASSVGLASGRSSYEQYF,TGTGCCAGCAGCGTAGGTCTAGCGAGTGGGAGGTCCTCCTACGAGCAGTACTTC
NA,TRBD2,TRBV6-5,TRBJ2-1,CASSYESASGRAQQFF,TGTGCCAGCAGTTACGAATCAGCTAGCGGGAGGGCGCAGCAGTTCTTC
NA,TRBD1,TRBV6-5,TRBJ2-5,CASGQGGETQYF,TGTGCCAGCGGACAGGGGGGTGAGACCCAGTACTTC
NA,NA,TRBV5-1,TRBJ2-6,CASSLQISGANVLTF,TGCGCCAGCAGCTTGCAGATTTCTGGGGCCAACGTCCTGACTTTC
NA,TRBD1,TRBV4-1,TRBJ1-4,CASSLGTVNNEKLFF,TGCGCCAGCAGCCTCGGGACAGTTAATAATGAAAAACTGTTTTTT
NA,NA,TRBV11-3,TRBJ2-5,CASSRDTQETQYF,TGTGCCAGCAGCCGGGACACCCAAGAGACCCAGTACTTC
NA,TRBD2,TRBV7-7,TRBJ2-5,CASSLERGSGSETQYF,TGTGCTAGCAGCTTAGAAAGGGGTAGCGGGAGCGAGACCCAGTACTTC
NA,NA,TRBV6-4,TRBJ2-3,CASSEGLHSTDTQYF,TGTGCCAGCAGTGAAGGACTACATAGCACAGATACGCAGTATTTT
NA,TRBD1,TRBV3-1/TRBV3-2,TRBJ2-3,CASSQVPPGQGVSTDTQYF,TGTGCCAGCAGCCAGGTGCCCCCGGGACAGGGAGTTAGCACAGATACGCAGTATTTT
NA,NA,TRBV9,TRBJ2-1,CASSVEGGTRWGNEQFF,TGTGCCAGCAGCGTAGAAGGCGGGACCAGATGGGGCAATGAGCAGTTCTTC
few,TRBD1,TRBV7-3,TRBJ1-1,CASRKTGEDTEAFF,TGTGCCAGCAGGAAGACAGGGGAAGACACTGAAGCTTTCTTT
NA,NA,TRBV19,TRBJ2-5,CASSIVGPFPGEVQETQYF,TGTGCCAGTAGTATAGTTGGTCCATTCCCGGGTGAAGTCCAAGAGACCCAGTACTTC
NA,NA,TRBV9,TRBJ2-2,CASSVATNTGELFF,TGTGCCAGCAGCGTAGCTACGAACACCGGGGAGCTGTTTTTT
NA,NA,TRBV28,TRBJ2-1,CASIPSTPYNEQFF,TGTGCCAGCATCCCCTCCACTCCCTACAATGAGCAGTTCTTC
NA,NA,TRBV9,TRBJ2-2,CASSPHTRDTGELFF,TGTGCCAGCAGCCCCCACACACGTGACACCGGGGAGCTGTTTTTT
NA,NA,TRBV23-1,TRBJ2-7,CASTLDSSYEQYF,TGCGCCAGCACCCTAGACAGTTCTTACGAGCAGTACTTC
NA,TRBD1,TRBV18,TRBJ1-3,CASSTSSTGVNSGNTIYF,TGTGCCAGCTCAACATCGTCGACAGGGGTAAACTCTGGAAACACCATATATTTT
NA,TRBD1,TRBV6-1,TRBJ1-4,CASSDGQGTNEKLFF,TGTGCCAGCAGTGACGGACAGGGGACTAATGAAAAACTGTTTTTT
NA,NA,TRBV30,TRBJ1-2,CAWRQDRTGYGYTF,TGTGCCTGGAGACAAGACAGGACTGGCTATGGCTACACCTTC
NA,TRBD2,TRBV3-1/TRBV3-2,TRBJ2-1,CASSQEGLAGAEQFF,TGTGCCAGCAGCCAAGAGGGCCTAGCGGGAGCTGAGCAGTTCTTC
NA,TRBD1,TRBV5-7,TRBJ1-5,CASTPPASGQGGFQPQHF,TGTGCCAGCACCCCACCGGCGTCTGGACAGGGCGGGTTTCAGCCCCAGCATTTT
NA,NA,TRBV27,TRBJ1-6,CASSFSSQSGSPLHF,TGTGCCAGCAGTTTCTCCTCCCAAAGCGGTTCACCCCTCCACTTT
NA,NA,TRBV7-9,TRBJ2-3,CASSPGDSSTDTQYF,TGTGCCAGCAGCCCGGGGGACAGTAGCACAGATACGCAGTATTTT
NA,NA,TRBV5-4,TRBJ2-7,CASSYDREQYF,TGTGCCAGCAGCTACGACAGGGAGCAGTACTTC
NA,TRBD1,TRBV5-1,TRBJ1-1,CASSLRTGTITEAFF,TGCGCCAGCAGCCTACGGACAGGGACGATTACTGAAGCTTTCTTT
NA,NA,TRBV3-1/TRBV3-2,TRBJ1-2,CASSDTDSDGYTF,TGTGCCAGCAGCGACACTGACAGCGATGGCTACACCTTC
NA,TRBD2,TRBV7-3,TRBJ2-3,CASSRAGGSTDTQYF,TGTGCCAGCAGTAGAGCGGGAGGTTCCACAGATACGCAGTATTTT
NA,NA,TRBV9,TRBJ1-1,CASSVVGAGDTEAFF,TGTGCCAGCAGCGTAGTAGGGGCTGGGGACACTGAAGCTTTCTTT
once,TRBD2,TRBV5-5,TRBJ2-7,CASSSIAGETYEQYF,TGTGCCAGCAGCTCTATAGCGGGGGAGACCTACGAGCAGTACTTC
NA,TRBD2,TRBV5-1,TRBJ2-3,CASGTSGTTDTQYF,TGCGCCAGTGGGACTAGCGGTACCACAGATACGCAGTATTTT
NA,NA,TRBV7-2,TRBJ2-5,CASNPRGAETQYF,TGTGCCAGCAACCCCCGGGGTGCGGAGACCCAGTACTTC
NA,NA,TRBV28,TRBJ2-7,CASSLHSRPYEQYF,TGTGCCAGCAGTTTACACAGCAGGCCCTACGAGCAGTACTTC
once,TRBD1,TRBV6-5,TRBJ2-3,CASSDRGRTDTQYF,TGTGCCAGCAGCGACAGGGGGCGCACAGATACGCAGTATTTT
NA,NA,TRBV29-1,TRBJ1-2,CSVGEQGAGGYTF,TGCAGCGTCGGGGAACAGGGAGCCGGTGGCTACACCTTC
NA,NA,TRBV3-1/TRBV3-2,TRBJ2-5,CASSQETGWGQETQYF,TGTGCCAGCAGCCAAGAGACAGGTTGGGGTCAAGAGACCCAGTACTTC
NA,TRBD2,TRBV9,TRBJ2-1,CASSVGEGLASDEQFF,TGTGCCAGCAGCGTAGGGGAAGGACTAGCTTCCGATGAGCAGTTCTTC